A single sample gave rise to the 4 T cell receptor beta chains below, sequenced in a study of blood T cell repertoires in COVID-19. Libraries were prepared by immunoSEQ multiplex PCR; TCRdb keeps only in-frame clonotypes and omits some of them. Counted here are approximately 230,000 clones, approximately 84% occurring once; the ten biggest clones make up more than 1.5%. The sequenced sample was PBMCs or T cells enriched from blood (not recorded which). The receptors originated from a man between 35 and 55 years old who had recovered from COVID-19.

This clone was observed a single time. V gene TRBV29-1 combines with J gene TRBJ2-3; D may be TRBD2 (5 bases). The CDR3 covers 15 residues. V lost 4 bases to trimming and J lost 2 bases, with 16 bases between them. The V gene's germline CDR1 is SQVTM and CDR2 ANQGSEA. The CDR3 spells CSVARGWYDTDTQYF. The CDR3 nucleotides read TGCAGCGTTGCCCGGGGATGGTATGACACAGATACGCAGTATTTT.

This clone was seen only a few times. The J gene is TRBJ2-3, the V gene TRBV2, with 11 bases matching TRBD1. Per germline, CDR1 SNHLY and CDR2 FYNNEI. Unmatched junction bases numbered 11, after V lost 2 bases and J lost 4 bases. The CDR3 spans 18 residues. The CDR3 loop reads CASSEWGDRGNSADTQYF. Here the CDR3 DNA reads TGTGCCAGCAGTGAATGGGGGGACAGGGGGAATTCCGCAGATACGCAGTATTTT.

CDR3 sequence reads: CASSAGLGTDTQYF. Here the CDR3 DNA reads TGCGCCAGCAGCGCAGGACTAGGCACAGATACGCAGTATTTT. This sequence joins TRBV5-1 and TRBJ2-3; 7 bases are a match to TRBD2. CDR1 is SGHRS, CDR2 YFSETQ, per germline. V shed 4 bases, J shed 1 base, and the junction held 3 bases outside the gene matches. The CDR3 runs to 14 residues.

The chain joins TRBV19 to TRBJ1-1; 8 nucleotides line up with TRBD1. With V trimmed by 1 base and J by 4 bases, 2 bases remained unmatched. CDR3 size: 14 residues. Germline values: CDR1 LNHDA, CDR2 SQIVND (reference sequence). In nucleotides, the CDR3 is TGTGCCAGTAGTATAGGCCAGGGGGCCACTGAAGCTTTCTTT. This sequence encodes CASSIGQGATEAFF.